One and the same sample provided the 2 T cell receptor beta chains below, sequenced in a study of spatial heterogeneity in lung cancer. Time point specified: sample taken at primary tumor resection. Unsorted tumor, nontumor lung tissue or cryopreserved PBMC supplied the whole RNA. TCRdb redid the calling of the 5' RACE reads with MiXCR, one entry per CDR3 protein. The sample carries approximately 40,000 distinct CDR3 sequences, roughly 15% recorded once. The sequenced sample was PBMCs, obtained at surgery. These receptor sequences come from a male donor with early-stage non-small cell lung cancer.

This clonotype was seen repeatedly, ten times or more. The chain employs TRBV7-6 and TRBJ2-7; 8 positions match TRBD1. Germline CDR1 and CDR2: SGHVS and FNYEAQ. The J segment lost 5 bases and the V segment lost 4 bases, leaving 10 bases of the junction unmatched. This CDR3 is 15 amino acids long. The CDR3 nucleotides read TGTGCCAGCAGCTCACCCCGAGGACAGGGTAACGAGCAGTACTTC. As protein: CASSSPRGQGNEQYF.

The chain couples TRBV29-1 to TRBJ1-1; TRBD1 matches at 7 bases. From germline, CDR1 is SQVTM and CDR2 ANQGSEA. The length of the CDR3 is 13 residues. V shed 6 bases and J 1 base; nucleotides not matched to a gene: 5. The CDR3 here is CSVGDRANTEAFF. The CDR3, as DNA: TGCAGCGTCGGAGACAGGGCGAACACTGAAGCTTTCTTT.